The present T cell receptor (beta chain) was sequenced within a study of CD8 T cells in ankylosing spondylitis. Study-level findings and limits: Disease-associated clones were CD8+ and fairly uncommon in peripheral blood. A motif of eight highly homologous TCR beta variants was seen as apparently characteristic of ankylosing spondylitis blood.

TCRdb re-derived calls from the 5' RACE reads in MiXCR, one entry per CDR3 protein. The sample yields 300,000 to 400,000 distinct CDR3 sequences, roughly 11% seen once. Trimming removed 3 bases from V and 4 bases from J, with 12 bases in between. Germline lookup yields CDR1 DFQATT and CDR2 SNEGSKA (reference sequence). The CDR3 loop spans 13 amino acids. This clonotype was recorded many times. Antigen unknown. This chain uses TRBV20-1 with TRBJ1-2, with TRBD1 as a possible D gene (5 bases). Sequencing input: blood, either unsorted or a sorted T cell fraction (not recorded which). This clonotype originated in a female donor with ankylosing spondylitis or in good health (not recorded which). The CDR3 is CSARGPPGYGYTF. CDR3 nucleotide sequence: TGCAGTGCTAGGGGACCTCCTGGCTATGGCTACACCTTC.